Listed below are T cell receptor beta chains from one sample, sequenced in a study of control samples from healthy donors and cancer patients. TCRdb keeps only in-frame clones here, not all; method: immunoSEQ multiplex PCR. The sample yields 150,000 or so clones, approximately 86% seen once. Material for sequencing was blood. All receptors come from a woman in her 30s in good health. CDR3s include the opening cysteine and the closing phenylalanine or tryptophan. A D gene is named only where the DNA matches it firmly. Only some rows state a clone size, as once, few, many or a class for expanded clones.

d_gene: -; abundance: -; v_gene: TRBV7-9; j_gene: TRBJ2-7; CDR3aa: CASSLTLGRDSYEQYF; CDR3nt: TGTGCCAGCAGCTTAACGCTGGGCAGGGACTCCTACGAGCAGTACTTC
d_gene: -; abundance: -; v_gene: TRBV30; j_gene: TRBJ1-2; CDR3aa: CAWDSHSYGYTF; CDR3nt: TGTGCCTGGGACAGCCATTCCTATGGCTACACCTTC
d_gene: TRBD1; abundance: -; v_gene: TRBV27; j_gene: TRBJ2-3; CDR3aa: CASSTRDRSTDTQYF; CDR3nt: TGTGCCAGCAGTACTCGGGACAGGAGCACAGATACGCAGTATTTT
d_gene: -; abundance: few; v_gene: TRBV27; j_gene: TRBJ2-7; CDR3aa: CASSFTEGEQYF; CDR3nt: TGTGCCAGCAGTTTTACGGAGGGCGAGCAGTACTTC
d_gene: -; abundance: -; v_gene: TRBV4-1; j_gene: TRBJ2-1; CDR3aa: CASSQDRLYNEQFF; CDR3nt: TGCGCCAGCAGCCAAGATCGGCTATACAATGAGCAGTTCTTC
d_gene: -; abundance: -; v_gene: TRBV21-1; j_gene: TRBJ2-3; CDR3aa: CASSKDWPGDTQYF; CDR3nt: TGTGCCAGCAGCAAAGACTGGCCGGGGGATACGCAGTATTTT
d_gene: -; abundance: -; v_gene: TRBV5-5; j_gene: TRBJ2-1; CDR3aa: CASSLVASNNEQFF; CDR3nt: TGTGCCAGCAGCTTGGTAGCGTCTAACAATGAGCAGTTCTTC
d_gene: TRBD1; abundance: -; v_gene: TRBV7-2; j_gene: TRBJ1-2; CDR3aa: CASSSGQAYYGYTF; CDR3nt: TGTGCCAGCAGCTCGGGACAGGCCTACTATGGCTACACCTTC
d_gene: -; abundance: -; v_gene: TRBV24-1; j_gene: TRBJ2-3; CDR3aa: CAAQGVDTDTQYF; CDR3nt: TGTGCCGCCCAGGGCGTGGACACAGATACGCAGTATTTT
d_gene: -; abundance: -; v_gene: TRBV29-1; j_gene: TRBJ1-4; CDR3aa: CSVAWRVGEKLFF; CDR3nt: TGCAGCGTTGCGTGGAGGGTCGGAGAAAAACTGTTTTTT
d_gene: -; abundance: -; v_gene: TRBV6-5; j_gene: TRBJ1-6; CDR3aa: CASSYGQTNSPLHF; CDR3nt: TGTGCCAGCAGTTATGGGCAGACAAATTCACCCCTCCACTTT
d_gene: -; abundance: -; v_gene: TRBV7-9; j_gene: TRBJ2-7; CDR3aa: CASSFSSMYEQYF; CDR3nt: TGTGCCAGCAGCTTCTCTAGTATGTACGAGCAGTACTTC
d_gene: -; abundance: -; v_gene: TRBV6-4; j_gene: TRBJ2-7; CDR3aa: CAKRAPDQRTVDEQYF; CDR3nt: TGTGCCAAGAGGGCCCCAGACCAGAGAACGGTCGACGAGCAGTACTTC
d_gene: -; abundance: once; v_gene: TRBV7-7; j_gene: TRBJ2-5; CDR3aa: CASSLLEGQTQYF; CDR3nt: TGTGCTAGCAGCTTATTGGAAGGTCAGACCCAGTACTTC
d_gene: -; abundance: -; v_gene: TRBV6-5; j_gene: TRBJ2-3; CDR3aa: CASSPTGGTDTQYF; CDR3nt: TGTGCCAGCAGTCCGACTGGCGGCACAGATACGCAGTATTTT
d_gene: TRBD2; abundance: -; v_gene: TRBV19; j_gene: TRBJ2-3; CDR3aa: CASQKAGGWPTDTQYF; CDR3nt: TGTGCCAGCCAAAAGGCCGGGGGGTGGCCCACAGATACGCAGTATTTT
d_gene: TRBD1; abundance: -; v_gene: TRBV15; j_gene: TRBJ1-4; CDR3aa: CATSGNRGLGNEKLFF; CDR3nt: TGTGCCACCAGCGGAAACAGGGGGCTCGGTAATGAAAAACTGTTTTTT
d_gene: -; abundance: -; v_gene: TRBV29-1; j_gene: TRBJ2-3; CDR3aa: CSVPGVSDTQYF; CDR3nt: TGCAGCGTCCCCGGAGTGTCAGATACGCAGTATTTT
d_gene: -; abundance: -; v_gene: TRBV29-1; j_gene: TRBJ2-5; CDR3aa: CSVVGRRTQYF; CDR3nt: TGCAGCGTTGTAGGGCGCAGAACCCAGTACTTC
d_gene: -; abundance: -; v_gene: TRBV5-1; j_gene: TRBJ2-2; CDR3aa: CASSPGISNTGELFF; CDR3nt: TGCGCCAGCAGCCCAGGGATTTCGAACACCGGGGAGCTGTTTTTT
d_gene: -; abundance: -; v_gene: TRBV18; j_gene: TRBJ1-2; CDR3aa: CASSPPGRVNGYTF; CDR3nt: TGTGCCAGCTCACCCCCGGGGAGAGTCAATGGCTACACCTTC
d_gene: -; abundance: -; v_gene: TRBV11-2; j_gene: TRBJ2-2; CDR3aa: CASSAHSTGELFF; CDR3nt: TGTGCCAGCAGCGCGCACTCCACCGGGGAGCTGTTTTTT
d_gene: TRBD1; abundance: -; v_gene: TRBV2; j_gene: TRBJ1-6; CDR3aa: CASSEWDSSYNSPLHF; CDR3nt: TGTGCCAGCAGCGAGTGGGACAGCTCCTATAATTCACCCCTCCACTTT
d_gene: TRBD2; abundance: -; v_gene: TRBV24-1; j_gene: TRBJ2-7; CDR3aa: CATSESSGSEQYF; CDR3nt: TGTGCCACCAGTGAGTCTAGCGGGAGCGAGCAGTACTTC
d_gene: -; abundance: -; v_gene: TRBV16; j_gene: TRBJ1-2; CDR3aa: CASSQFPVSVSVYGYTF; CDR3nt: TGTGCCAGCAGCCAATTTCCCGTCTCAGTTAGCGTCTATGGCTACACCTTC
d_gene: -; abundance: -; v_gene: TRBV5-1; j_gene: TRBJ2-3; CDR3aa: CASRSAGYTDTQYF; CDR3nt: TGCGCCAGCAGGTCGGCGGGTTACACAGATACGCAGTATTTT
d_gene: TRBD2; abundance: -; v_gene: TRBV28; j_gene: TRBJ2-7; CDR3aa: CASSPAGTILYEQYF; CDR3nt: TGTGCCAGCAGTCCAGCCGGGACTATCCTCTACGAGCAGTACTTC
d_gene: -; abundance: -; v_gene: TRBV6-6; j_gene: TRBJ1-4; CDR3aa: CASSSSEKLFF; CDR3nt: -
d_gene: -; abundance: -; v_gene: TRBV3-1/TRBV3-2; j_gene: TRBJ2-1; CDR3aa: CASSLTGLPYNEQFF; CDR3nt: TGTGCCAGCAGCCTTACAGGGTTACCCTACAATGAGCAGTTCTTC
d_gene: -; abundance: -; v_gene: TRBV6-4; j_gene: TRBJ2-3; CDR3aa: CASSDDGATDTQYF; CDR3nt: TGTGCCAGCAGTGACGACGGAGCCACAGATACGCAGTATTTT
d_gene: -; abundance: -; v_gene: TRBV5-1; j_gene: TRBJ2-2; CDR3aa: CASKSKTGELFF; CDR3nt: TGCGCCAGCAAATCTAAGACCGGGGAGCTGTTTTTT
d_gene: -; abundance: -; v_gene: TRBV28; j_gene: TRBJ2-7; CDR3aa: CASSSRENFTYEQYF; CDR3nt: TGTGCCAGCAGTTCTCGGGAGAATTTTACGTACGAGCAGTACTTC
d_gene: TRBD1; abundance: -; v_gene: TRBV5-1; j_gene: TRBJ1-1; CDR3aa: CASSLATGENTEAFF; CDR3nt: TGCGCCAGCAGCTTGGCGACAGGGGAGAACACTGAAGCTTTCTTT
d_gene: TRBD1; abundance: -; v_gene: TRBV6-2/TRBV6-3; j_gene: TRBJ1-1; CDR3aa: CASSYSGGNTEAFF; CDR3nt: TGTGCCAGCAGTTACTCAGGGGGCAACACTGAAGCTTTCTTT
d_gene: -; abundance: -; v_gene: TRBV6-4; j_gene: TRBJ1-5; CDR3aa: CASSDSPGQPQHF; CDR3nt: TGTGCCAGCAGTGACTCCCCGGGGCAGCCCCAGCATTTT
d_gene: TRBD1; abundance: -; v_gene: TRBV7-6; j_gene: TRBJ2-1; CDR3aa: CASSPFQGAHNEQFF; CDR3nt: TGTGCCAGCAGCCCCTTCCAGGGGGCGCACAATGAGCAGTTCTTC
d_gene: TRBD1; abundance: -; v_gene: TRBV13; j_gene: TRBJ1-1; CDR3aa: CASSFPTGGKTEAFF; CDR3nt: TGTGCCAGCAGCTTCCCAACAGGGGGAAAGACTGAAGCTTTCTTT
d_gene: -; abundance: -; v_gene: TRBV27; j_gene: TRBJ1-2; CDR3aa: CASSWDGQSLYGYTF; CDR3nt: TGTGCCAGCAGTTGGGATGGACAGAGTCTCTATGGCTACACCTTC
d_gene: TRBD1; abundance: -; v_gene: TRBV2; j_gene: TRBJ1-1; CDR3aa: CASTLTGLGNTEAFF; CDR3nt: TGTGCCAGCACATTGACAGGGCTGGGGAACACTGAAGCTTTCTTT
d_gene: -; abundance: -; v_gene: TRBV11-2; j_gene: TRBJ2-5; CDR3aa: CASSLVTGSDQYF; CDR3nt: TGTGCCAGCAGCTTAGTTACAGGATCCGACCAGTACTTC
d_gene: -; abundance: -; v_gene: TRBV4-1; j_gene: TRBJ2-1; CDR3aa: CASSQREDEQFF; CDR3nt: TGCGCCAGCAGCCAACGGGAAGATGAGCAGTTCTTC